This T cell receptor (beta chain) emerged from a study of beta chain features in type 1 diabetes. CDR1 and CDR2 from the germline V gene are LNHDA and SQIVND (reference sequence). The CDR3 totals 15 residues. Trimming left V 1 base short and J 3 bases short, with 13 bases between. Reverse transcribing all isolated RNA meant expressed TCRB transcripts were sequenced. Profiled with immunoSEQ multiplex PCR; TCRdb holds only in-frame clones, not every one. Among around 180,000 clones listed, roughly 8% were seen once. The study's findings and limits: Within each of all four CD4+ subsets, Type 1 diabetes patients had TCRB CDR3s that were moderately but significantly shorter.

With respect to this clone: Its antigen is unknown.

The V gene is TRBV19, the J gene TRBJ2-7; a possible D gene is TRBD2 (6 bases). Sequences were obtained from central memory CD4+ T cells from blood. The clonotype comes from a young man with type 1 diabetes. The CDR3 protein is CASSIAEGGRYEQYF. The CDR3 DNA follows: TGTGCCAGTAGTATAGCCGAGGGAGGACGCTACGAGCAGTACTTC.